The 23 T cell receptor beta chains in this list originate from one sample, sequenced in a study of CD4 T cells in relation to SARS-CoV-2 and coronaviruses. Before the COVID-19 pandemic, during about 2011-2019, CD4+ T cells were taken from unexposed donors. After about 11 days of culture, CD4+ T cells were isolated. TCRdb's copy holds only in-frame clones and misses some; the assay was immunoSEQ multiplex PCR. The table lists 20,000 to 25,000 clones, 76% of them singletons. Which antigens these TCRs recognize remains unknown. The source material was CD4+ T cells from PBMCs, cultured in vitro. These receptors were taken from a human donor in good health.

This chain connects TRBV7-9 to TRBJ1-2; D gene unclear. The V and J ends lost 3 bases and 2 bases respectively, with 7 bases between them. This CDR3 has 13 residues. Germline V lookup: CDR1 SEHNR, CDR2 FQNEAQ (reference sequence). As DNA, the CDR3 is TGTGCCAGCAGCTTTGGCATCAACTATGGCTACACCTTC. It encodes CASSFGINYGYTF.

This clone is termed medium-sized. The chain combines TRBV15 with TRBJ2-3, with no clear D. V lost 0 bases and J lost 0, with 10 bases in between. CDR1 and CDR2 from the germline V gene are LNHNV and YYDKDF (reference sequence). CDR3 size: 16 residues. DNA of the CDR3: TGTGCCACCAGCAGAGATCTACTTACTAGCACAGATACGCAGTATTTT. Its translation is CATSRDLLTSTDTQYF.

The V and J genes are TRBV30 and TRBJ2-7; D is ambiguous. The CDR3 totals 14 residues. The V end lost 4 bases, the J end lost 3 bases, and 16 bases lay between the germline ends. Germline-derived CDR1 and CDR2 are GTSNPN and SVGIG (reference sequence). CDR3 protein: CAWMGPGRVYEQYF. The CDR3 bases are TGTGCCTGGATGGGTCCCGGTAGGGTCTACGAGCAGTACTTC.

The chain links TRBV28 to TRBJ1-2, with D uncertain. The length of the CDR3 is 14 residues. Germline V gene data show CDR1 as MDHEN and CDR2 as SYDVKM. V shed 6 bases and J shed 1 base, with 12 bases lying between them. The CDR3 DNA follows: TGTGCCAGCAGAATGGGGTCGTTTAACTATGGCTACACCTTC. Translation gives CASRMGSFNYGYTF.

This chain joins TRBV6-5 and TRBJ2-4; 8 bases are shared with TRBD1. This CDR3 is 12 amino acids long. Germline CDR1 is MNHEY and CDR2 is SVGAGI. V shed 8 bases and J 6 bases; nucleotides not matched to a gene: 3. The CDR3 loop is CASRTGPNIQYF. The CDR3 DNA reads TGTGCCAGCCGGACAGGGCCAAACATTCAGTACTTC.

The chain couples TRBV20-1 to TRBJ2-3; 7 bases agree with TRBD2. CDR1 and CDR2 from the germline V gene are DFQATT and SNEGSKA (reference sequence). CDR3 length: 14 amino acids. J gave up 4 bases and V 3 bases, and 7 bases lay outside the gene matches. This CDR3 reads CSASQTSSADTQYF. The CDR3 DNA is TGCAGTGCTAGTCAGACTAGCTCGGCAGATACGCAGTATTTT.

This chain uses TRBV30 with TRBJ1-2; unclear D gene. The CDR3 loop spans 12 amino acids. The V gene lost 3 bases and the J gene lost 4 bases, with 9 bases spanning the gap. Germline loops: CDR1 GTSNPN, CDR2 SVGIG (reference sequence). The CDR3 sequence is CAWSGDAYGYTF. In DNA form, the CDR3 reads TGTGCCTGGAGCGGGGATGCCTATGGCTACACCTTC.

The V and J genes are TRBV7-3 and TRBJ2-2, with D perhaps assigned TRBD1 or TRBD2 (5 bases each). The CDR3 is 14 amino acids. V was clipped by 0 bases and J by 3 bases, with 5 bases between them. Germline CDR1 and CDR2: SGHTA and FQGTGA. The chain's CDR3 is CASSLTGDTGELFF. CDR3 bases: TGTGCCAGCAGCTTAACGGGGGACACCGGGGAGCTGTTTTTT.

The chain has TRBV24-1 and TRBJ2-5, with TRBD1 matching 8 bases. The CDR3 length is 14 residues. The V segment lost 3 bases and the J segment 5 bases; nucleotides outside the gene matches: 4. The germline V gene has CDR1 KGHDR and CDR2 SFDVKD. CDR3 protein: CATSDRQGLETQYF. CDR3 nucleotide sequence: TGTGCCACCAGTGATCGACAGGGGCTCGAGACCCAGTACTTC.

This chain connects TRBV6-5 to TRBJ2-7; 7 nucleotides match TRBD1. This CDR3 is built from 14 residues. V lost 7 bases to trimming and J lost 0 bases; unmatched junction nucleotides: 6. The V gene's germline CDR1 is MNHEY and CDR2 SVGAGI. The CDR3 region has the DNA TGTGCCAGCAACAGACAGGGTCCCTCCTACGAGCAGTACTTC. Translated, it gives CASNRQGPSYEQYF.

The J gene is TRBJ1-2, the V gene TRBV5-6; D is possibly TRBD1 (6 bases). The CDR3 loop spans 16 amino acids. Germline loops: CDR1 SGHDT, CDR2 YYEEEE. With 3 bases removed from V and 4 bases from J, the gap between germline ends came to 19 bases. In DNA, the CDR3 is TGTGCCAGCAGCTCTACATACAGGGACTGGGGCTATGGCTACACCTTC. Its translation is CASSSTYRDWGYGYTF. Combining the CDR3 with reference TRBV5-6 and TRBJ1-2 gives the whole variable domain DAGVTQSPTHLIKTRGQQVTLRCSPKSGHDTVSWYQQALGQGPQFIFQYYEEEERQRGNFPDRFSGHQFPNYSSELNVNALLLGDSALYLCASSSTYRDWGYGYTFGSGTRLTVV.

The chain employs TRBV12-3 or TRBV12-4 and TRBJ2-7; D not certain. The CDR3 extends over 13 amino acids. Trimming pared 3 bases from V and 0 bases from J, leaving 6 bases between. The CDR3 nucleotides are TGTGCCAGCAGTTTCTCAAGCTCCTACGAGCAGTACTTC. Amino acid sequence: CASSFSSSYEQYF.

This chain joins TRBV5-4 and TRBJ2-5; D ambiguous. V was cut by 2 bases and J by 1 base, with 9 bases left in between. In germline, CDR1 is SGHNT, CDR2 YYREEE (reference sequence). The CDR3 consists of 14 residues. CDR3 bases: TGTGCCAGCAGCTTAGGTGACACCCAAGAGACCCAGTACTTC. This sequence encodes CASSLGDTQETQYF.

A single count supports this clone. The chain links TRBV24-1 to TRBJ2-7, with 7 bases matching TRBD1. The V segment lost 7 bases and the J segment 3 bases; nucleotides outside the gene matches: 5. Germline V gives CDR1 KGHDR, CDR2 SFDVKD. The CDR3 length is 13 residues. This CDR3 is CATRQTGFYEQYF. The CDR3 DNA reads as TGTGCCACCAGACAGACAGGGTTCTACGAGCAGTACTTC.

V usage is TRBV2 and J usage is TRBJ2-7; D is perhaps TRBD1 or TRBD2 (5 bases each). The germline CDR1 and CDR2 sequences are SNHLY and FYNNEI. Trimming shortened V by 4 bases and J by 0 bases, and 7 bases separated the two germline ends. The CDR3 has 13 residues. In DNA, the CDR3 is TGTGCCAGCAGTGGGGGGAGCTCCTACGAGCAGTACTTC. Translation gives CASSGGSSYEQYF.

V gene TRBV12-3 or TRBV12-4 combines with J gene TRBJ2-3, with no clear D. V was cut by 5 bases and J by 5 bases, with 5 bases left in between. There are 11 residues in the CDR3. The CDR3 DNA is TGTGCCAGCAGTATGAAAGATACGCAGTATTTT. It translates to CASSMKDTQYF.

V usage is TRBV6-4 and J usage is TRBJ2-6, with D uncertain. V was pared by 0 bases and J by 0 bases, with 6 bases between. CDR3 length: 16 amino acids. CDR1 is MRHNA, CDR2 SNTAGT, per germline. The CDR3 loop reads CASSDSDVSGANVLTF. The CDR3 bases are TGTGCCAGCAGTGACTCGGACGTCTCTGGGGCCAACGTCCTGACTTTC.

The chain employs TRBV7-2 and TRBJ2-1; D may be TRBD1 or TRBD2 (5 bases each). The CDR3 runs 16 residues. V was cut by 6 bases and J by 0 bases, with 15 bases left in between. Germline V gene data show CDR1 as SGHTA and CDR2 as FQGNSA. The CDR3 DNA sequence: TGTGCCAGCAGAGAGACCGGGACGGCCTCCTACAATGAGCAGTTCTTC. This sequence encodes CASRETGTASYNEQFF.

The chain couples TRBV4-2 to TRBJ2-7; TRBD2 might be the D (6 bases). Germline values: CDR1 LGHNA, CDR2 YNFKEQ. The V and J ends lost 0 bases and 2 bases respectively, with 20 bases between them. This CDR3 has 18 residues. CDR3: CASSQDFASGVPAYEQYF. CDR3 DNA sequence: TGTGCCAGCAGCCAAGATTTTGCCTCGGGGGTCCCTGCCTACGAGCAGTACTTC.

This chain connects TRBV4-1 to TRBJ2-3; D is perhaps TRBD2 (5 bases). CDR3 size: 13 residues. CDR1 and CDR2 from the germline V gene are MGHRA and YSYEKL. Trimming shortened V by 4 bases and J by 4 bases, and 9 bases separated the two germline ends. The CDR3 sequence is CASSPRTADTQYF. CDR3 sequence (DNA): TGCGCCAGCAGCCCAAGGACTGCAGATACGCAGTATTTT.

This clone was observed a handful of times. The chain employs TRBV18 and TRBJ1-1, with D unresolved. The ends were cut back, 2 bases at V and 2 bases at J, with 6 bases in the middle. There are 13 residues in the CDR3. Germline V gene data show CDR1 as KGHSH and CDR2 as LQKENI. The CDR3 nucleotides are TGTGCCAGCTCACCAACAGAAAACACTGAAGCTTTCTTT. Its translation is CASSPTENTEAFF.

DNA for the CDR3: TGTGCCAGCAGCACGCTGGCCTCGGGGGGGTACGAGCAGTACTTC. Protein sequence: CASSTLASGGYEQYF. This rearrangement joins TRBV7-6 to TRBJ2-7, with 8 bases fitting TRBD2. The CDR3 runs 15 residues. Unmatched junction bases numbered 10, after V lost 5 bases and J lost 4 bases. The germline V gene encodes CDR1 SGHVS and CDR2 FNYEAQ.

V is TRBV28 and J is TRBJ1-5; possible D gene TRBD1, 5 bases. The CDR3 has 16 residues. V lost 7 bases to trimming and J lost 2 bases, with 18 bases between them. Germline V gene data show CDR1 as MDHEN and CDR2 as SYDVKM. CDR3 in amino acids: CASTLSQGFGNQPQHF. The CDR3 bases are TGTGCCAGCACCTTAAGTCAGGGTTTCGGCAATCAGCCCCAGCATTTT.